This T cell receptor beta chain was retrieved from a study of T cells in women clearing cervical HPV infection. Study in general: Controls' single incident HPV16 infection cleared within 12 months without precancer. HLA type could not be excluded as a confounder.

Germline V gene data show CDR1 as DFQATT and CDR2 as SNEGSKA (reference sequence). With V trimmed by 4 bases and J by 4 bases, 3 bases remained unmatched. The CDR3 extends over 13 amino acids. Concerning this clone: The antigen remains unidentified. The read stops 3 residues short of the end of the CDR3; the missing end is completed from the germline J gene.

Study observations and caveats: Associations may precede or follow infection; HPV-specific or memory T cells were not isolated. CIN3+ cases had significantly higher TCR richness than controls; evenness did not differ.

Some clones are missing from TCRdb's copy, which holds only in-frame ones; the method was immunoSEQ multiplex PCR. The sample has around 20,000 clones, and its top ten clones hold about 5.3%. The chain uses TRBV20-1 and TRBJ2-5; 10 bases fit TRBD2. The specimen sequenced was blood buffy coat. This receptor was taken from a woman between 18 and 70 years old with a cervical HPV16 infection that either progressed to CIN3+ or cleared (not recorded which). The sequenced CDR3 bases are TGCAGTGCTATACTAGCGGGATCAGAGACC. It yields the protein CSAILAGSET. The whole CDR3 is CSAILAGSETQYF.